The TCR beta chain under discussion was sequenced for a study of radiotherapy plus CTLA-4 blockade in lung cancer. Germline lookup yields CDR1 SGHTA and CDR2 FQGNSA. Trimming removed 1 base from V and 1 base from J, with 19 bases in between. The CDR3 is 19 amino acids. This clone was counted once. Patients with chemo-refractory metastatic non-small-cell lung cancer received focal radiation plus CTLA-4 blockade with ipilimumab. Libraries were prepared by immunoSEQ multiplex PCR; TCRdb keeps only in-frame clonotypes and omits some of them. The table includes tens of thousands of clones, roughly 75% detected once.

Source: peripheral blood, taken from a patient treated with radiotherapy plus ipilimumab. V gene TRBV7-2 combines with J gene TRBJ2-2, with a tentative D call TRBD2 (6 bases). The origin of this receptor is a human donor with non-small cell lung cancer who had a complete response to radiotherapy plus ipilimumab. This CDR3 is CASSLEGGSAGRNTGELFF. For the CDR3, the DNA is TGTGCCAGCAGCTTAGAGGGTGGGTCGGCGGGGCGGAACACCGGGGAGCTGTTTTTT.